This T cell receptor beta chain was observed in a study of T cell repertoires in ileal Crohn's disease. Libraries were prepared by immunoSEQ multiplex PCR; TCRdb keeps only in-frame clonotypes and omits some of them. The table records fewer than 4,500 clones, around 73% of them present only once. Germline V gene lookup returns CDR1 SGHTS and CDR2 YDEGEE. This CDR3 comprises 15 residues. V lost 6 bases and J lost 5, with 21 bases in between. Surgical specimens yielded lamina propria lymphocytes, which were density-gradient separated and then sorted. The clonotype originates from an adult with Crohn's disease. The sample consisted of CD4+ T cells sorted from the ileum. The chain carries TRBV5-8 and TRBJ2-7, with D possibly being TRBD2 (6 bases). This CDR3 is CASTGRTWRAHEQYF. CDR3 sequence (DNA): TGTGCCAGCACAGGACGTACGTGGAGGGCACACGAGCAGTACTTC.